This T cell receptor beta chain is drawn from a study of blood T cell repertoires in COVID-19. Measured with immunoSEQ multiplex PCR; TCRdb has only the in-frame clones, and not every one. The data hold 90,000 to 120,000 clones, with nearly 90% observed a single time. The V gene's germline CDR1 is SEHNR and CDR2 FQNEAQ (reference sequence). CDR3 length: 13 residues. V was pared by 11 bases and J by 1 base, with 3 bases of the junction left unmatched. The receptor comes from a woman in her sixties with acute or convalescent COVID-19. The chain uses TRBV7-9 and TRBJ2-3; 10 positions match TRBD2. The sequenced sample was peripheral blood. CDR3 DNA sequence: TGTGCCGGGACTAGCGCCGGCACAGATACGCAGTATTTT. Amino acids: CAGTSAGTDTQYF. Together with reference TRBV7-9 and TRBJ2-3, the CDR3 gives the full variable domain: DTGVSQNPRHKITKRGQNVTFRCDPISEHNRLYWYRQTLGQGPEFLTYFQNEAQLEKSRLLSDRFSAERPKGSFSTLEIQRTEQGDSAMYLCAGTSAGTDTQYFGPGTRLTVL.